This TCR beta chain was sequenced during a study of T cells in Graves' hyperthyroidism and ophthalmopathy. Diagnosis of hyperthyroidism was new in patients aged 18 to 65, and its duration was under 2 months. The study left out patients who had uncontrolled infection, other autoimmune disease, pregnancy or lactation. The PBMCs had their origin in 10 ml of fresh peripheral blood. The CDR3 regions of TCR beta were amplified from RNA transcripts. During a first-round RT-PCR of the TCR CDR3, the HTBI primer set was used. TCRdb redid the calling of the multiplex PCR reads with MiXCR, one entry per CDR3 protein. The table has 300,000 to 350,000 distinct CDR3 sequences, 21% seen once. Trimming took off 0 bases at V and 0 bases at J, with 6 bases between the two ends. Germline values: CDR1 SGHRS, CDR2 YFSETQ. This CDR3 spans 14 amino acids.

The clonotype originates from a woman between 45 and 60 years old with Graves' hyperthyroidism. The chain couples TRBV5-1 to TRBJ2-5; a weak D match, TRBD1 (5 bases). Source material: blood. The CDR3 loop reads CASSLDRNQETQYF. The CDR3 DNA sequence: TGCGCCAGCAGCTTGGACAGGAACCAAGAGACCCAGTACTTC.